The rows below give T cell receptor beta chains drawn from one sample of a study of cytomegalovirus exposure and HLA in healthy donors. Clones were sequenced by immunoSEQ multiplex PCR, and TCRdb holds only the in-frame ones, with some missing. In the table there are 250,000 to 400,000 clones, around 90% of which are singletons. The sequenced sample consisted of PBMCs. These receptors came from a woman aged 30 to 39 in good health and CMV-seropositive. The CDR3 runs from the conserved cysteine through the conserved F or W. A D gene is named only where the DNA matches it firmly. Only part of the rows carry a size: once, few, many, or a class if the clone is expanded.

d_gene	v_gene	abundance	j_gene	len	CDR3aa	CDR3nt
TRBD2	TRBV11-1	.	TRBJ2-7	15	CASSLAGTSGYEQYF	TGTGCCAGCAGCTTAGCTGGGACTAGCGGTTACGAGCAGTACTTC
TRBD2	TRBV18	once	TRBJ2-2	14	CASSLAGYTGELFF	TGTGCCAGCTCACTAGCGGGTTACACCGGGGAGCTGTTTTTT
.	TRBV27	.	TRBJ1-5	15	CASSLSGFLNQPQHF	TGTGCCAGCAGTTTATCAGGGTTTCTCAATCAGCCCCAGCATTTT
TRBD1	TRBV5-6	.	TRBJ2-7	16	CASSLIQGVSFYEQYF	TGTGCCAGCAGCTTGATACAGGGGGTTTCGTTCTACGAGCAGTACTTC
.	TRBV7-2	few	TRBJ1-5	13	CASSLQENQPQHF	TGTGCCAGCAGCTTGCAGGAAAATCAGCCCCAGCATTTT
TRBD1	TRBV28	.	TRBJ1-2	13	CASSYGTDYGYTF	TGTGCCAGCAGCTACGGGACAGACTATGGCTACACCTTC
TRBD2	TRBV6-1	.	TRBJ2-5	15	CASSELAGGQETQYF	TGTGCCAGCAGTGAACTAGCGGGGGGTCAAGAGACCCAGTACTTC
.	TRBV4-2	.	TRBJ1-1	14	CASSKRRENTEAFF	TGTGCCAGCAGCAAACGACGGGAGAACACTGAAGCTTTCTTT
.	TRBV25-1	.	TRBJ1-4	11	CASSVAEKLFF	TGTGCCAGCAGTGTCGCTGAAAAACTGTTTTTT
.	TRBV19	.	TRBJ1-1	14	CASSLTGLNTEAFF	TGTGCCAGTAGTTTGACAGGACTAAACACTGAAGCTTTCTTT